This T cell receptor beta chain was profiled in a study of cytomegalovirus exposure and HLA in healthy donors. Turning to the study itself: In a later analysis, the roughly 130 validation repertoires were reported to have used the same platform as the approximately 690 first-cohort repertoires.

With regard to this clone: The antigen is undetermined.

V was shortened by 2 bases and J by 7 bases, with 15 bases between the two germline ends. Germline CDR1 reads SGHTA; CDR2 reads FQGNSA. This CDR3 is 15 amino acids long. Assay used: immunoSEQ multiplex PCR; TCRdb lists only in-frame clones, some missing. The sample holds under 250,000 clones, 80% to 90% seen once. Study observations and caveats: The study listed approximately 170 cytomegalovirus-associated TCR beta chains. High sensitivity and specificity were reportedly achieved when the classifier diagnosed cytomegalovirus status.

This chain links TRBV7-2 with TRBJ1-5; possible D gene TRBD1, 5 bases. This TCR came from a woman aged 18-29 years in good health and CMV-seropositive. Sample: PBMCs. CDR3 in DNA: TGTGCCAGCAGCTTATTTTCAGGGTCCGACCAGCCCCAGCATTTT. This gives the protein CASSLFSGSDQPQHF.